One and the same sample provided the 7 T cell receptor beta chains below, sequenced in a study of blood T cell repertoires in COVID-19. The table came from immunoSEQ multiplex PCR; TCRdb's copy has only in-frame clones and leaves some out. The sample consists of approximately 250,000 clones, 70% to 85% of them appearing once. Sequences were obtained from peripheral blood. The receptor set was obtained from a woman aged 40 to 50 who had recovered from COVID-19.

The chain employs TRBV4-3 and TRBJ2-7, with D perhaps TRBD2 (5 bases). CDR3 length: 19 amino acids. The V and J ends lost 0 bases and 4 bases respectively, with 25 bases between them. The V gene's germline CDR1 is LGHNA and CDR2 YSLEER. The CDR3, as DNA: TGCGCCAGCAGCCAAGAGTTTCCCTTGATCGGGGAAGTAGGATACGAGCAGTACTTC. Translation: CASSQEFPLIGEVGYEQYF.

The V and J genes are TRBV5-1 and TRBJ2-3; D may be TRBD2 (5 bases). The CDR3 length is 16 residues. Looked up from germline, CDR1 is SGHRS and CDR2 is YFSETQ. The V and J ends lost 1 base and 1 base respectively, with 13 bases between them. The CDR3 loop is CASSLTLEGGTDTQYF. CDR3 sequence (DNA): TGCGCCAGCAGCTTGACGTTAGAGGGCGGCACAGATACGCAGTATTTT.

CDR3 in amino acids: CASRKGQDRTYEQYF. The CDR3 nucleotides are TGTGCCAGCAGAAAGGGACAGGATCGAACCTACGAGCAGTACTTC. V and J are TRBV6-6 and TRBJ2-7, with 8 bases fitting TRBD1. J was trimmed by 2 bases and V by 6 bases; bases with no gene match: 9. The CDR3 is 15 amino acids. Per the germline V gene, CDR1 is MNHNY and CDR2 is SVGAGI (reference sequence).

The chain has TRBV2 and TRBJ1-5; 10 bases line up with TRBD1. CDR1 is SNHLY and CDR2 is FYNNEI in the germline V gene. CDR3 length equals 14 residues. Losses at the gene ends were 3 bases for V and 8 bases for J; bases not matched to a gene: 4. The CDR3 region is CASSDRTGGKPQHF. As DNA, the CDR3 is TGTGCCAGCAGTGACCGGACAGGGGGTAAGCCCCAGCATTTT.

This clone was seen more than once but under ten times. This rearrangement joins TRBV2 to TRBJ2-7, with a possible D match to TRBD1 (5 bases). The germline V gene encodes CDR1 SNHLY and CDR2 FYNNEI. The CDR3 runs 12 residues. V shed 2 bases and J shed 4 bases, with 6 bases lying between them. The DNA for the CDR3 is TGTGCCAGCAGTGAAAAGGGGTACGAGCAGTACTTC. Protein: CASSEKGYEQYF.

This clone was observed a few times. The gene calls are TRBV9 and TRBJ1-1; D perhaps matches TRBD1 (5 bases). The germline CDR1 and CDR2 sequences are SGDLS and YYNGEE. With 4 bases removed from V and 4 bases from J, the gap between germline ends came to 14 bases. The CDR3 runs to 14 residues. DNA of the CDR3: TGTGCCAGCAGCACCCAGTCCGACAGCACTGAAGCTTTCTTT. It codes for CASSTQSDSTEAFF.

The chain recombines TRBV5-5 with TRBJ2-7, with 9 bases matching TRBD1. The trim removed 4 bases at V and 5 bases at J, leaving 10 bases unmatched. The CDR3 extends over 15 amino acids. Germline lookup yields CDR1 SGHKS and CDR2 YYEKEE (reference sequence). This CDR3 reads CASSLRDRERNEQYF. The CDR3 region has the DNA TGTGCCAGCAGCCTTAGGGACAGGGAACGGAACGAGCAGTACTTC.